The sample holds a few counts of the clone carrying this TCR beta chain. Its antigen is not known. The sample originates from a study of identical twins. Findings of the study overall: Weaker excess twin sharing was observed in beta out-of-frame sequences.

TCRdb reanalysed the 5' RACE reads using MiXCR and keeps one entry per CDR3 protein. The repertoire has 500,000 to 600,000 distinct CDR3 sequences, less than 25% of them found once; the top ten carry about 0.91%. All donors were healthy, and all were Caucasian. These same data were also listed under a study on T cells expressing NK-cell markers. That study reports: Eight donors were sequenced, of whom seven were HCMV-seropositive, while the remaining one was HCMV-seronegative. The authors restricted sorting to alpha-beta TCR T cells with an anti-gamma-delta TCR antibody in several experiments.

This receptor was identified in a woman younger than 30 in good health. The specimen was CD4+ T cells sorted from blood.

The CDR3 spells CASSEGQGADTQYF. The DNA of the CDR3 is TGTGCCAGCAGTGAGGGACAGGGGGCAGATACGCAGTATTTT. The chain recombines TRBV6-1 with TRBJ2-3, with 11 positions matching TRBD1. The trim removed 3 bases at V and 4 bases at J, leaving 0 bases unmatched. Germline CDR1 MNHNS, CDR2 SASEGT. The CDR3 runs to 14 residues.